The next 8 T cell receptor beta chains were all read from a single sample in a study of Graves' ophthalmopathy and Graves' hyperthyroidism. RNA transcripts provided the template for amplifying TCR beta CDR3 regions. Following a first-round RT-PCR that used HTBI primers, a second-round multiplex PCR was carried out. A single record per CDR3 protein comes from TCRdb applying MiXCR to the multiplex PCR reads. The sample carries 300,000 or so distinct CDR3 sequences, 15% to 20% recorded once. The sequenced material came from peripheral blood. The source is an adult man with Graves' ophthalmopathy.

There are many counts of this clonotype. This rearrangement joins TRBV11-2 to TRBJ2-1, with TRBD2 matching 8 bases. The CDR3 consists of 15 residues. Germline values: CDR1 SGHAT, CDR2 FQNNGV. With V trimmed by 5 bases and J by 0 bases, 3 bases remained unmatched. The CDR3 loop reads CASSQSGSSYNEQFF. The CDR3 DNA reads TGTGCCAGCAGCCAGAGCGGGAGCTCCTACAATGAGCAGTTCTTC.

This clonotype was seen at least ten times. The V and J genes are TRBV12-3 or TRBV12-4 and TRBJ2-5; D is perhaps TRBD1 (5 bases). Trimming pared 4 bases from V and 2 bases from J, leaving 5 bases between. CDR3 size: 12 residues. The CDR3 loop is CASSWTQETQYF. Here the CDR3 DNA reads TGTGCCAGCAGTTGGACACAAGAGACCCAGTACTTC.

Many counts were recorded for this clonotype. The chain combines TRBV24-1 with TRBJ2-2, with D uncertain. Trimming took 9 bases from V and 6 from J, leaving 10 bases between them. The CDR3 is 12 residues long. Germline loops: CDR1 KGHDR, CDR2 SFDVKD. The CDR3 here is CATSGFAGELFF. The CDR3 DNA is TGTGCCACCTCCGGATTTGCCGGGGAGCTGTTTTTT.

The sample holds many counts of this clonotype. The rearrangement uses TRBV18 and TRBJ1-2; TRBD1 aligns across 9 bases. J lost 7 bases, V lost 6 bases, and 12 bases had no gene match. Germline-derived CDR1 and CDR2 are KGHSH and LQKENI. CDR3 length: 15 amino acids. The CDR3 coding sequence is TGTGCCAGCTCCACGGACAGGGGTTTTCTTGTTGGCTACACCTTC. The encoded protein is CASSTDRGFLVGYTF.

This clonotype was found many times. CDR3 loop: CSAYPLAGGPYEQYF. DNA for the CDR3: TGCAGTGCTTACCCCCTAGCGGGAGGGCCCTACGAGCAGTACTTC. The chain uses TRBV20-1 and TRBJ2-7; 12 nucleotides align to TRBD2. The CDR3 is 15 residues long. The J segment lost 2 bases and the V segment lost 5 bases, leaving 7 bases of the junction unmatched. Per germline, CDR1 DFQATT and CDR2 SNEGSKA (reference sequence).

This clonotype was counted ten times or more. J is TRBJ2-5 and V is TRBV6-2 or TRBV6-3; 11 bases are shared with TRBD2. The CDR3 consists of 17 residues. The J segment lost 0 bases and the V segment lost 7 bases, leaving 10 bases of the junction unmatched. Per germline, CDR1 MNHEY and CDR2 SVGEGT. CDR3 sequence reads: CASTPGLAGVYQETQYF. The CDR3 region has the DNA TGTGCCAGCACCCCAGGACTAGCGGGTGTGTACCAAGAGACCCAGTACTTC.

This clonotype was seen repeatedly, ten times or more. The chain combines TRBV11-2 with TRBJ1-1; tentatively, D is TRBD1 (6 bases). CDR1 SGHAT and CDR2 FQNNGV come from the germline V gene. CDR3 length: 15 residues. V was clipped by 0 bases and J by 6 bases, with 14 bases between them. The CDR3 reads CASSLDRETGSEAFF. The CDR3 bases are TGTGCCAGCAGCTTAGACAGGGAAACAGGGTCTGAAGCTTTCTTT.

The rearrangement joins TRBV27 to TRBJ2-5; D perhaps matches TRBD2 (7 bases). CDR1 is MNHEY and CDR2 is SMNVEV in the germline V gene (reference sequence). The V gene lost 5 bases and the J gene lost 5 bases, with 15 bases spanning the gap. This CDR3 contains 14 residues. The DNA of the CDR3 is TGTGCCAGCAGTCCGGGGGGCTCGTATGAGACCCAGTACTTC. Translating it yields CASSPGGSYETQYF.